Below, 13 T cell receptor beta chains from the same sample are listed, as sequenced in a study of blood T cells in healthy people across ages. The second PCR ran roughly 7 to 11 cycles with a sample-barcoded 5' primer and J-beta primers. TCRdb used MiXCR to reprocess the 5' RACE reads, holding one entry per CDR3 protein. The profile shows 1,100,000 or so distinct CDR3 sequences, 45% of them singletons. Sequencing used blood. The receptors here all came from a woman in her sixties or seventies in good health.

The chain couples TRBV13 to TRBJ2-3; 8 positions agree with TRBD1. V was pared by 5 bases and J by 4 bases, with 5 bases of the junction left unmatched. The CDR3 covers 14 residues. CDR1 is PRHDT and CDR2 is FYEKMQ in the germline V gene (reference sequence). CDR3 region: CASSTTGGADTQYF. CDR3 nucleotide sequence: TGTGCCAGCAGCACAACAGGGGGAGCAGATACGCAGTATTTT.

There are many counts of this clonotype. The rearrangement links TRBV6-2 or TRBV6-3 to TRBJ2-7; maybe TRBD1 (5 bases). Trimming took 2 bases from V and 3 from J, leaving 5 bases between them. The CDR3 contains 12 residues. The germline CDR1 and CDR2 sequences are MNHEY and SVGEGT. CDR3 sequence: CASSYRGYEQYF. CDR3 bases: TGTGCCAGCAGTTACAGGGGCTACGAGCAGTACTTC.

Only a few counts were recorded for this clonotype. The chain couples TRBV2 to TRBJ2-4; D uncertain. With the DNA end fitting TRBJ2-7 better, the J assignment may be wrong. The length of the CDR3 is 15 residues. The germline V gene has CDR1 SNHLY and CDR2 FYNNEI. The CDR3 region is CASSDLRDLTYEQYF. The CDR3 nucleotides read TGTGCCAGCAGTGATCTCAGAGACCTAACCTACGAGCAGTACTTC.

CDR3 residues: CSLCPADTQYF. CDR3 nucleotides: TGCAGCCTTTGTCCGGCAGATACGCAGTATTTT. The chain combines TRBV20-1 with TRBJ2-3, with D unclear. CDR3 length equals 11 residues. Germline assignment: CDR1 DFQATT and CDR2 SNEGSKA (reference sequence).

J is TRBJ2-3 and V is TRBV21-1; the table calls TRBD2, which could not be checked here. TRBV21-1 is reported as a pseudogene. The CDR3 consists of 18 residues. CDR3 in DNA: TGTGCCAGCAGCAAAGAAGCCGGAGGGAAAAAATGCACAGATACGCAGTATTTT. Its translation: CASSKEAGGKKCTDTQYF.

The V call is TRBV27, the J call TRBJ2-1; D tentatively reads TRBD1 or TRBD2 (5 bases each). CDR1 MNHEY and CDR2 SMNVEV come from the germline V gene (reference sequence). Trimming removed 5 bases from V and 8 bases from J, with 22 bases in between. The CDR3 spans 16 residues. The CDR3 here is CASSLQLVVGDDEQFF. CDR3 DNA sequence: TGTGCCAGCAGTCTGCAACTAGTGGTAGGGGACGATGAGCAGTTCTTC.

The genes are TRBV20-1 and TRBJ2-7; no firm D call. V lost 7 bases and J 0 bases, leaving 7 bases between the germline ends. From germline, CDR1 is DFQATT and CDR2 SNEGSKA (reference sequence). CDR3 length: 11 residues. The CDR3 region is CSVPLSYEQYF. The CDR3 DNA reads TGCAGTGTCCCACTCTCCTACGAGCAGTACTTC.

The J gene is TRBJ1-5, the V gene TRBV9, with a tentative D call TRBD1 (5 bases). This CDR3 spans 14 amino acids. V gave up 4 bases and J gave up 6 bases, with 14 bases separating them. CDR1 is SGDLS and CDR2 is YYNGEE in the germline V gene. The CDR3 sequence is CASSPGELGQPQHF. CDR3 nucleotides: TGTGCCAGCAGCCCGGGGGAGTTGGGTCAGCCCCAGCATTTT.

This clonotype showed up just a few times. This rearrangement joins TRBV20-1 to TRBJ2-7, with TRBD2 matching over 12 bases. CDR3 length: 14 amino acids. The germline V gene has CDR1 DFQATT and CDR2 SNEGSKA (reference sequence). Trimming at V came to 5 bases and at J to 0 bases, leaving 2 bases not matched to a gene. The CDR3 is CSAGLAGSSYEQYF. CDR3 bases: TGCAGTGCTGGACTAGCGGGAAGCTCCTACGAGCAGTACTTC.

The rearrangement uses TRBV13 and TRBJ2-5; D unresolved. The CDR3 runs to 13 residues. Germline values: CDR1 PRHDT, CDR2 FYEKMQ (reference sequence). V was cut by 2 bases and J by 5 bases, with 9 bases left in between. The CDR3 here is CASSLKGLETQYF. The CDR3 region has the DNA TGTGCCAGCAGCTTAAAGGGATTGGAGACCCAGTACTTC.

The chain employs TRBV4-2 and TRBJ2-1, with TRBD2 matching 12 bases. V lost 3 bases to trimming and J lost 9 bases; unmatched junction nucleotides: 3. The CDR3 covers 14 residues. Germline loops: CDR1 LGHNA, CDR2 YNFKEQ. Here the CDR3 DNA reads TGTGCCAGCAGCCACCCGGGACTAGCGGGTGAGCAGTTCTTC. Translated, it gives CASSHPGLAGEQFF.

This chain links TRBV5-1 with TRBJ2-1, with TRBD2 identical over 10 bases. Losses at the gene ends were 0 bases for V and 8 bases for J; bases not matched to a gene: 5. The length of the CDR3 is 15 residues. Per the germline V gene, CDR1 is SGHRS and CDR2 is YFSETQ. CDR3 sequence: CASSLDSSGSDEQFF. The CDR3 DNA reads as TGCGCCAGCAGCTTGGATTCTAGCGGGAGCGATGAGCAGTTCTTC.

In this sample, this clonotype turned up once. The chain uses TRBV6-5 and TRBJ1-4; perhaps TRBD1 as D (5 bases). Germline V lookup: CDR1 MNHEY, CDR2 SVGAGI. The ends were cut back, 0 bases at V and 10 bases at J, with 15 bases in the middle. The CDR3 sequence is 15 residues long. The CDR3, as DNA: TGTGCCAGCAGTTACTCCGGTGGCTCCGGGGCAAAACTGTTTTTT. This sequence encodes CASSYSGGSGAKLFF.